Shown below are 30 T cell receptor beta chains from a single sample sequenced in a study of T cell responses to AZD1222 COVID-19 vaccine. The table came from immunoSEQ multiplex PCR; TCRdb's copy has only in-frame clones and leaves some out. Of roughly 150,000 clones detected, roughly 91% appear once; the ten largest clones hold around 1.8%. The sequencing used peripheral blood, collected 28 days after the second AZD1222 dose. The receptors were gathered from an adult who received the AZD1222 COVID-19 vaccine.

This chain connects TRBV6-2 or TRBV6-3 to TRBJ1-5; no reliable D call. V lost 2 bases and J 4 bases, leaving 12 bases between the germline ends. CDR1 is MNHEY and CDR2 is SVGEGT in the germline V gene. The CDR3 is made up of 15 amino acids. CDR3 coding DNA: TGTGCCAGCAGTTACGGAGGACCGCAAAATCAGCCCCAGCATTTT. Amino acid sequence: CASSYGGPQNQPQHF.

The chain has TRBV10-3 and TRBJ2-7, with TRBD2 as a possible D gene (7 bases). V was cut by 2 bases and J by 5 bases, with 16 bases left in between. This CDR3 contains 15 residues. CDR1 is ENHRY and CDR2 is SYGVKD in the germline V gene. The CDR3 protein is CAISEGWGGLDEQYF. The CDR3 DNA sequence: TGTGCCATCAGTGAGGGCTGGGGGGGCCTGGACGAGCAGTACTTC.

This chain uses TRBV18 with TRBJ1-2, with D unresolved. The CDR3 covers 15 residues. The germline V gene has CDR1 KGHSH and CDR2 LQKENI. Trimming removed 2 bases from V and 1 base from J, with 11 bases in between. CDR3 amino acids: CASSPSGNSNYGYTF. CDR3 sequence (DNA): TGTGCCAGCTCACCATCGGGTAATAGTAACTATGGCTACACCTTC.

J is TRBJ1-5 and V is TRBV2; no clear D. V lost 7 bases to trimming and J lost 3 bases, with 10 bases between them. This CDR3 has 13 residues. CDR1 and CDR2 (germline): SNHLY, FYNNEI. The CDR3 nucleotides are TGTGCCAGCATGGGCCAGCTCAATCAGCCCCAGCATTTT. Translating gives CASMGQLNQPQHF.

This clone was seen only once. This rearrangement joins TRBV24-1 to TRBJ2-3, with TRBD1 matching over 10 bases. After removal of 5 bases from V and 6 bases from J, the junction contained 7 bases not matched to a gene. CDR3 length equals 15 residues. The germline V gene encodes CDR1 KGHDR and CDR2 SFDVKD. In DNA form, the CDR3 reads TGTGCCACCAGTGCGGGACAGGGGTTGTTGGATACGCAGTATTTT. Translating it yields CATSAGQGLLDTQYF.

The chain has TRBV7-9 and TRBJ1-2; D perhaps matches TRBD1 (5 bases). The CDR3 has 15 amino acids. The V gene lost 4 bases and the J gene lost 6 bases, with 18 bases spanning the gap. CDR1 and CDR2 (germline): SEHNR, FQNEAQ (reference sequence). The CDR3 protein is CASSYLRPGKNGYTF. In DNA form, the CDR3 reads TGTGCCAGCAGCTATTTAAGGCCAGGGAAAAATGGCTACACCTTC.

The chain combines TRBV18 with TRBJ1-1; 11 nucleotides agree with TRBD1. V dropped 1 base and J dropped 3; count of bases not matched to a gene: 4. CDR1 is KGHSH and CDR2 is LQKENI in the germline V gene. The CDR3 is 16 amino acids. CDR3 bases: TGTGCCAGCTCACCACGGGACAGGGGGGGAGACACTGAAGCTTTCTTT. Translation: CASSPRDRGGDTEAFF.

J is TRBJ1-6 and V is TRBV4-1, with D perhaps matching TRBD1 (5 bases). CDR3 length equals 15 residues. Germline CDR1 MGHRA, CDR2 YSYEKL. The V end was cut by 3 bases, the J end by 6 bases, with 12 bases between. For the CDR3, the DNA is TGCGCCAGCAGCCAGGAAGGACACTCTAATTCACCCCTCCACTTT. It encodes CASSQEGHSNSPLHF.

This chain uses TRBV4-1 with TRBJ1-2, with 11 bases identical to TRBD1. Trimming removed 3 bases from V and 4 bases from J; junction bases left unmatched: 10. CDR3 length equals 17 residues. The germline V gene has CDR1 MGHRA and CDR2 YSYEKL. The CDR3 sequence: CASSQRTGGDFSYGYTF. The CDR3 DNA reads as TGCGCCAGCAGCCAGAGGACAGGGGGCGATTTTTCCTATGGCTACACCTTC.

This chain uses TRBV5-1 with TRBJ1-1; TRBD1 matches 8 bases. Germline CDR1 and CDR2: SGHRS and YFSETQ. Trimming at V came to 0 bases and at J to 4 bases, leaving 2 bases not matched to a gene. The CDR3 extends over 14 amino acids. Here the CDR3 reads CASSLGTGPTEAFF. The CDR3 bases are TGCGCCAGCAGCTTGGGGACAGGGCCCACTGAAGCTTTCTTT.

The chain is built from TRBV18 and TRBJ2-1, with 7 bases identical to TRBD1. V gave up 8 bases and J gave up 1 base; unmatched junction bases: 8. This CDR3 region has 15 residues. Germline loops: CDR1 KGHSH, CDR2 LQKENI. Here the CDR3 DNA reads TGTGCCAGCGAAAAAGGGGGCGCGTCCTACAATGAGCAGTTCTTC. This gives the protein CASEKGGASYNEQFF.

The chain carries TRBV24-1 and TRBJ2-7; weak D call: TRBD1 (6 bases). The CDR3 has 11 residues. Trimming removed 4 bases from V and 12 bases from J, with 12 bases in between. Germline lookup yields CDR1 KGHDR and CDR2 SFDVKD. The CDR3 is CATSEQGIWYF. The CDR3 DNA reads TGTGCCACCAGTGAACAGGGAATTTGGTACTTC.

The CDR3: CASSRDARGEQYF. CDR3 DNA: TGTGCCAGCAGCCGGGACGCCCGTGGCGAGCAGTACTTC. V gene TRBV5-5 combines with J gene TRBJ2-7; tentatively, D is TRBD1 or TRBD2 (5 bases each). V gave up 4 bases and J gave up 6 bases, with 14 bases separating them. Germline loops: CDR1 SGHKS, CDR2 YYEKEE (reference sequence). This CDR3 is built from 13 residues.

CDR3 residues: CASSGFGGAGETQYF. The CDR3 DNA reads as TGTGCCAGCAGTGGGTTCGGGGGAGCCGGGGAGACCCAGTACTTC. The chain joins TRBV2 to TRBJ2-5; D might be TRBD2 (6 bases). Trimming took off 4 bases at V and 5 bases at J, with 17 bases between the two ends. Per germline, CDR1 SNHLY and CDR2 FYNNEI. This CDR3 has 15 residues.

V gene TRBV6-6 combines with J gene TRBJ1-5; D is unclear. Trimming stripped 2 bases from V and 2 bases from J, with 7 bases between. The CDR3 extends over 14 amino acids. Germline V gives CDR1 MNHNY, CDR2 SVGAGI (reference sequence). The CDR3 spells CASSYQAGNQPQHF. The CDR3, as DNA: TGTGCCAGCAGTTACCAGGCAGGCAATCAGCCCCAGCATTTT.

The chain recombines TRBV7-2 with TRBJ2-1; no firm D call. V was cut by 1 base and J by 4 bases, with 11 bases left in between. There are 15 residues in the CDR3. Looked up from germline, CDR1 is SGHTA and CDR2 is FQGNSA. CDR3 nucleotides: TGTGCCAGCAGCTTAGGGCGGACCGTTTACAATGAGCAGTTCTTC. As protein: CASSLGRTVYNEQFF.

J is TRBJ1-1 and V is TRBV6-1; no firm D call. This CDR3 has 15 amino acids. Trimming cost V 2 bases and J 2 bases, with 12 bases left between them. Germline CDR1 is MNHNS and CDR2 is SASEGT. CDR3 in amino acids: CASSEREGSNTEAFF. The CDR3 nucleotides are TGTGCCAGCAGTGAAAGGGAAGGGAGTAACACTGAAGCTTTCTTT.

This chain connects TRBV2 to TRBJ2-3; TRBD2 aligns across 8 bases. The CDR3 loop spans 17 amino acids. The germline V gene encodes CDR1 SNHLY and CDR2 FYNNEI. With 3 bases clipped from V and 2 bases from J, the junction kept 10 bases outside the gene matches. CDR3 DNA: TGTGCCAGCAGTGACCCCCTCGGGGGGGACTCCACAGATACGCAGTATTTT. It encodes CASSDPLGGDSTDTQYF.

The CDR3 nucleotides read TGTGCCAGCAGCAAAGACCAGCCCCAGCATTTT. Its protein is CASSKDQPQHF. The chain couples TRBV21-1 to TRBJ1-5. TRBV21-1 is listed as a pseudogene. The CDR3 runs 11 residues.

The chain is built from TRBV18 and TRBJ2-7, with 10 bases lining up with TRBD1. This CDR3 has 13 residues. CDR1 and CDR2 from the germline V gene are KGHSH and LQKENI. V shed 6 bases, J shed 11 bases, and the junction held 10 bases outside the gene matches. The CDR3 bases are TGTGCCAGCTCCCGGGGGACAGGGGAAGATAAGTACTTC. Translation: CASSRGTGEDKYF.

This sequence joins TRBV11-2 and TRBJ2-3; D is unclear. Germline loops: CDR1 SGHAT, CDR2 FQNNGV. This CDR3 spans 15 amino acids. V lost 1 base and J 0 bases, leaving 8 bases between the germline ends. The CDR3 reads CASSLVTFSTDTQYF. In DNA, the CDR3 is TGTGCCAGCAGCTTAGTGACTTTTAGCACAGATACGCAGTATTTT.

The rearrangement uses TRBV25-1 and TRBJ1-5; possibly TRBD1 for D (6 bases). Germline loops: CDR1 MGHDK, CDR2 SYGVNS. This CDR3 contains 16 residues. With 8 bases removed from V and 5 bases from J, the gap between germline ends came to 22 bases. The CDR3 bases are TGTGCCAGCCCTCTTTGGGTGGGGGCCGGCGATCAGCCCCAGCATTTT. Translated, it gives CASPLWVGAGDQPQHF.

The CDR3 here is CASSEQGLSGNTIYF. As DNA, the CDR3 is TGTGCCAGCAGTGAACAAGGTTTATCTGGAAACACCATATATTTT. The chain couples TRBV2 to TRBJ1-3; D is uncertain. This CDR3 spans 15 amino acids. The germline V gene encodes CDR1 SNHLY and CDR2 FYNNEI. Trimming removed 2 bases from V and 1 base from J, with 9 bases in between.

The J gene is TRBJ1-5, the V gene TRBV7-3; D ambiguous. Germline CDR1 SGHTA, CDR2 FQGTGA. Trimming stripped 5 bases from V and 5 bases from J, with 10 bases between. This CDR3 contains 13 residues. The CDR3 protein is CASSLQGDQPQHF. CDR3 nucleotides: TGTGCCAGCAGCCTCCAAGGCGATCAGCCCCAGCATTTT.

This clone was picked up a small number of times. This sequence joins TRBV5-4 and TRBJ1-4; 11 nucleotides align to TRBD1. This CDR3 spans 14 amino acids. The V gene end was trimmed by 3 bases and the J gene end by 8 bases; junction bases not matched to a gene: 3. Germline CDR1 reads SGHNT; CDR2 reads YYREEE (reference sequence). The CDR3 sequence is CASSSGQGGEKLFF. For the CDR3, the DNA is TGTGCCAGCAGCTCGGGACAGGGGGGCGAAAAACTGTTTTTT. Full variable domain (remainder filled in from reference TRBV5-4 and TRBJ1-4): ETGVTQSPTHLIKTRGQQVTLRCSSQSGHNTVSWYQQALGQGPQFIFQYYREEENGRGNFPPRFSGLQFPNYSSELNVNALELDDSALYLCASSSGQGGEKLFFGSGTQLSVL.

The rearrangement uses TRBV5-1 and TRBJ2-1; possible D gene TRBD1, 6 bases. The CDR3 has 15 amino acids. Trimming cost V 6 bases and J 3 bases, with 16 bases left between them. Per germline, CDR1 SGHRS and CDR2 YFSETQ. DNA of the CDR3: TGCGCCAGCAAATTTTCAGGGGCCGGCTACAATGAGCAGTTCTTC. Translation: CASKFSGAGYNEQFF.

The chain is built from TRBV19 and TRBJ1-3, with D possibly TRBD1 on 6 matching bases. Germline V gene data show CDR1 as LNHDA and CDR2 as SQIVND (reference sequence). V gave up 5 bases and J gave up 0 bases, with 14 bases separating them. This CDR3 spans 16 amino acids. The CDR3 region is CASSATGARSGNTIYF. The CDR3 bases are TGTGCCAGTAGTGCGACAGGCGCTCGCTCTGGAAACACCATATATTTT.

The CDR3 DNA is TGTGCCAGCAGATACACAGGGTCCGAACAGCCCCAGCATTTT. Its translation: CASRYTGSEQPQHF. V gene TRBV2 combines with J gene TRBJ1-5; tentative D call: TRBD1 (6 bases). CDR3 length: 14 amino acids. The V end lost 6 bases, the J end lost 7 bases, and 16 bases lay between the germline ends. Germline V CDR1 and CDR2: SNHLY, FYNNEI. Complete variable domain (other parts from reference TRBV2 and TRBJ1-5): EPEVTQTPSHQVTQMGQEVILRCVPISNHLYFYWYRQILGQKVEFLVSFYNNEISEKSEIFDDQFSVERPDGSNFTLKIRSTKLEDSAMYFCASRYTGSEQPQHFGDGTRLSIL.

The V gene is TRBV18, the J gene TRBJ2-5, with TRBD1 as a possible D gene (5 bases). The CDR3 runs 16 residues. Germline-derived CDR1 and CDR2 are KGHSH and LQKENI. V lost 4 bases and J 2 bases, leaving 17 bases between the germline ends. The CDR3 spells CASSLFPPGLQETQYF. The CDR3 nucleotides read TGTGCCAGCTCACTTTTCCCCCCAGGGTTACAAGAGACCCAGTACTTC.

The V call is TRBV12-3 or TRBV12-4, the J call TRBJ2-2; unclear D gene. The V end was cut by 6 bases, the J end by 3 bases, with 8 bases between. This CDR3 region has 13 residues. Here the CDR3 reads CASRQVYTGELFF. The DNA of the CDR3 is TGTGCCAGCAGGCAAGTCTACACCGGGGAGCTGTTTTTT.